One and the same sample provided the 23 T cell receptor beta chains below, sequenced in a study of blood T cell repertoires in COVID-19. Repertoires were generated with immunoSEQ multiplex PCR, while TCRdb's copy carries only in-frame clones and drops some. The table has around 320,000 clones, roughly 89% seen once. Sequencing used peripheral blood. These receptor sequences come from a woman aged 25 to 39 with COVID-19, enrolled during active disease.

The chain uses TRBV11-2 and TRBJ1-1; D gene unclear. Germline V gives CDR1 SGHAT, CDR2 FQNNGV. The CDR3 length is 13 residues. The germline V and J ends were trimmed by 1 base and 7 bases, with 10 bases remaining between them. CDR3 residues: CASSLVATFEAFF. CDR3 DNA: TGTGCCAGCAGCTTAGTGGCGACTTTTGAAGCTTTCTTT.

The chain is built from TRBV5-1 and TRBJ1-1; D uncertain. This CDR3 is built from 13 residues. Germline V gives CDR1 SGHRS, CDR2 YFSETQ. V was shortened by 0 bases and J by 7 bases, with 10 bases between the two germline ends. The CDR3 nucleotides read TGCGCCAGCAGCTTGGTAAATGCCTATGAAGCTTTCTTT. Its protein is CASSLVNAYEAFF.

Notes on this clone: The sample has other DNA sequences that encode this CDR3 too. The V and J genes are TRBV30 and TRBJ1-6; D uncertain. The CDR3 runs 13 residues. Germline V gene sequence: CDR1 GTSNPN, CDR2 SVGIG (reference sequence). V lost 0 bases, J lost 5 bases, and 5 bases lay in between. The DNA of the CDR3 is TGTGCCTGGAGTGTAAGCGATAATTCACCCCTCCACTTT. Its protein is CAWSVSDNSPLHF.

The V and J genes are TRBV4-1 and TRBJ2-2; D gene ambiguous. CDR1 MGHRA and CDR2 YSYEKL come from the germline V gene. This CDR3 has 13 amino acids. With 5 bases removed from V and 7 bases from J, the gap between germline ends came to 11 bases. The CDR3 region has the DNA TGCGCCAGCAGCTCCGGGTGGCTCGGGGAGCTGTTTTTT. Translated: CASSSGWLGELFF.

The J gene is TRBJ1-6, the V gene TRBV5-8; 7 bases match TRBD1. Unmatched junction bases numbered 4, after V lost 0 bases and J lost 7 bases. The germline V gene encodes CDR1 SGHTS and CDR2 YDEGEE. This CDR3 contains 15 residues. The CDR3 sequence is CASSLDRGDNSPLHF. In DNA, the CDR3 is TGTGCCAGCAGCTTGGACAGGGGCGACAATTCACCCCTCCACTTT.

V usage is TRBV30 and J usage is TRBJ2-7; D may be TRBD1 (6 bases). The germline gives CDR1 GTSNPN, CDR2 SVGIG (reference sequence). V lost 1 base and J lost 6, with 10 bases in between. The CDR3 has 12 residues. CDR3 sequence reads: CAWSAQGIEQYF. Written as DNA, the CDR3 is TGTGCCTGGAGTGCGCAGGGGATCGAGCAGTACTTC.

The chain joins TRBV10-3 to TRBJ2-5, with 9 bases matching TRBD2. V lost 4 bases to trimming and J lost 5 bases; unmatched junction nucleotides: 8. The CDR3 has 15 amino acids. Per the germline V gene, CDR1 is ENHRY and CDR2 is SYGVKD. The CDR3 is CAISGRASGVETQYF. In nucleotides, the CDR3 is TGTGCCATCAGTGGACGGGCTAGCGGGGTTGAGACCCAGTACTTC.

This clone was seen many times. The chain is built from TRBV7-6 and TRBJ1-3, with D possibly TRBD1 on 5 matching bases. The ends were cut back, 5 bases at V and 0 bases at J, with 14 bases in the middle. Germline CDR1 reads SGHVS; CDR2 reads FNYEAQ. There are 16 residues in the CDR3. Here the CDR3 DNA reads TGTGCCAGCAGCCACCCGGGACTTGACTCTGGAAACACCATATATTTT. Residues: CASSHPGLDSGNTIYF.

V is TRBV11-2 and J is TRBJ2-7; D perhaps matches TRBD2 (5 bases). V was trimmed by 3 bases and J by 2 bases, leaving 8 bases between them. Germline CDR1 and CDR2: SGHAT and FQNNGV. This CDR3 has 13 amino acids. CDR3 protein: CASSLSSPYEQYF. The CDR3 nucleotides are TGTGCCAGCAGCTTGTCTAGCCCCTACGAGCAGTACTTC.

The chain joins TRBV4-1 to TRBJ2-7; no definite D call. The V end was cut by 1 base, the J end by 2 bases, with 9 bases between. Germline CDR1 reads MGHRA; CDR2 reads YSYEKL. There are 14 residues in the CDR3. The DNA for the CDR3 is TGCGCCAGCAGCCAAGGTCCCAGGCCCTACGAGCAGTACTTC. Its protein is CASSQGPRPYEQYF.

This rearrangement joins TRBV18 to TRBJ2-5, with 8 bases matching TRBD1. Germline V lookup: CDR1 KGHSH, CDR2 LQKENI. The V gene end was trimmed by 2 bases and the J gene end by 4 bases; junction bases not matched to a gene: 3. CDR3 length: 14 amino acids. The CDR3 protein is CASSPRTGRETQYF. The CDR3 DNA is TGTGCCAGCTCACCAAGGACAGGGAGAGAGACCCAGTACTTC.

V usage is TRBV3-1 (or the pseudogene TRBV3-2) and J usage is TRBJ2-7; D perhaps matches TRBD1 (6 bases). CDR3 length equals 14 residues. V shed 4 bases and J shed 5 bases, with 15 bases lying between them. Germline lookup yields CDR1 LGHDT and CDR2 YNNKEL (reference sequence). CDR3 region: CASSPWTARHEQYF. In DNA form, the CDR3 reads TGTGCCAGCAGCCCGTGGACAGCTAGACACGAGCAGTACTTC.

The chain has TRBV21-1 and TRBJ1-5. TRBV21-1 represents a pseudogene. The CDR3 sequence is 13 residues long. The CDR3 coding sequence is TGTGCCGGGGACCGGGGGGAAGATCAGCCCCAGCATTTT. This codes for CAGDRGEDQPQHF.

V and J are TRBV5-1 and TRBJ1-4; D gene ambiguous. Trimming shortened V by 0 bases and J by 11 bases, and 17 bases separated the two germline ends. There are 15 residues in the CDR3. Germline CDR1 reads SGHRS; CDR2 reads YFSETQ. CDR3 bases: TGCGCCAGCAGCTTGGCGTCGGGAGAGAAGAGGAAACTGTTTTTT. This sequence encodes CASSLASGEKRKLFF. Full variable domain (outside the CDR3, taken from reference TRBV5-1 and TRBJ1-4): KAGVTQTPRYLIKTRGQQVTLSCSPISGHRSVSWYQQTPGQGLQFLFEYFSETQRNKGNFPGRFSGRQFSNSRSEMNVSTLELGDSALYLCASSLASGEKRKLFFGSGTQLSVL.

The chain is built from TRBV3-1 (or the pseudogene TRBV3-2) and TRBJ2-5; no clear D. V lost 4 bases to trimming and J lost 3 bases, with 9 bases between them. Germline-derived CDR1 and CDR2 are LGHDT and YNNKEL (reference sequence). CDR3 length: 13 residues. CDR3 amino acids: CASSRQRKETQYF. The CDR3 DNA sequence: TGTGCCAGCAGCCGCCAGAGGAAAGAGACCCAGTACTTC.

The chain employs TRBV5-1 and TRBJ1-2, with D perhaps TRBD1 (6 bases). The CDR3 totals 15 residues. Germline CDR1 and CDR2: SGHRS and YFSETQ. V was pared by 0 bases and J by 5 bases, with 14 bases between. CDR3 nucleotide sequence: TGCGCCAGCAGCTTGGGGAGCTACAGGGTTTATGGCTACACCTTC. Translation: CASSLGSYRVYGYTF.

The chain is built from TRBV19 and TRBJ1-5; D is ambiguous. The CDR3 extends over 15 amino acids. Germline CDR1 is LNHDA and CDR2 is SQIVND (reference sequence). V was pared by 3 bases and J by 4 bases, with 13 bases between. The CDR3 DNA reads TGTGCCAGTAGTATTTGGGCAAGTAATAATCAGCCCCAGCATTTT. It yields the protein CASSIWASNNQPQHF.

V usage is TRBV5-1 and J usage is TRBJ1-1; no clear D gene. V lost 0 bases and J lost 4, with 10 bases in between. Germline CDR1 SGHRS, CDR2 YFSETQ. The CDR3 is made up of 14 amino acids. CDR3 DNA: TGCGCCAGCAGCTTGGCCGTAGAAAGCACTGAAGCTTTCTTT. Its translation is CASSLAVESTEAFF.

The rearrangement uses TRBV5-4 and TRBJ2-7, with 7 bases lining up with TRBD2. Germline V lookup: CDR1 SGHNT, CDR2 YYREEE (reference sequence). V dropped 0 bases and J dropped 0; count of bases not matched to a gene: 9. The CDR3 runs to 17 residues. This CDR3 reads CASSLEDRDYPSYEQYF. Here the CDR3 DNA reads TGTGCCAGCAGCTTGGAGGATCGGGACTACCCCTCCTACGAGCAGTACTTC.

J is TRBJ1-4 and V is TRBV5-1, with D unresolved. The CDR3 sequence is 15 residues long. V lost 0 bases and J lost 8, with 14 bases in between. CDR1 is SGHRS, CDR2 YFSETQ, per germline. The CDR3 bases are TGCGCCAGCAGCTTGGGGGCCGGAAGTGGAGAAAAACTGTTTTTT. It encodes CASSLGAGSGEKLFF.

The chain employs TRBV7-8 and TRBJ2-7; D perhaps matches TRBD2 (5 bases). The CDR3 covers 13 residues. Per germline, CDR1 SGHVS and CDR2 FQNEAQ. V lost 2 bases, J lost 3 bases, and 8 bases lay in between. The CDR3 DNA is TGTGCCAGCAGCTTAACCGGGAACTACGAGCAGTACTTC. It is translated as CASSLTGNYEQYF.

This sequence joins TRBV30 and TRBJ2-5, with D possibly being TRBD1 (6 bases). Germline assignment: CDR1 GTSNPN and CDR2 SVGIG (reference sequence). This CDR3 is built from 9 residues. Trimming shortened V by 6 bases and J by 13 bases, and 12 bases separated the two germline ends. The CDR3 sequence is CACDRPWYF. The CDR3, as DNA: TGTGCCTGTGACAGGCCTTGGTACTTC. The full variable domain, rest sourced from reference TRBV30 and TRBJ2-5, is SQTIHQWPATLVQPVGSPLSLECTVEGTSNPNLYWYRQAAGRGLQLLFYSVGIGQISSEVPQNLSASRPQDRQFILSSKKLLLSDSGFYLCACDRPWYFGPGTRLLVL.

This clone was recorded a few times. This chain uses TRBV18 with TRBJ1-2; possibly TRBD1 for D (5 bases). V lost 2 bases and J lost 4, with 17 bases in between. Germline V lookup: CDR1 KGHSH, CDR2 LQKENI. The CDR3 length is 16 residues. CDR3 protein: CASSPGSSNRGYGYTF. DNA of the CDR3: TGTGCCAGCTCACCAGGGTCCAGCAATAGGGGCTATGGCTACACCTTC.